Listed below are T cell receptor beta chains from one sample, sequenced in a study of technical replicates of blood from a few donors. The data were produced by immunoSEQ multiplex PCR, yet TCRdb's version contains in-frame clones alone and is incomplete. The sample lists about 81,000 clones, 96% occurring once. Input material: T cells isolated from PBMCs. These receptors were obtained from a human donor in good health. Both conserved end residues are part of each CDR3. A D gene is named only where the DNA matches it firmly. Not every row has a clone size; where given, it reads once, few, many or a size class.

j_call clone_size v_call d_call cdr3_nt cdr3_aa
TRBJ1-1 . TRBV27 . TGTGCCAGCAGTTTATCCGGGGAGGGGGGGGACACTGAAGCTTTCTTT CASSLSGEGGDTEAFF
TRBJ1-2 . TRBV9 . TGTGCCAGCAGCACCAACCGAGGGTTTATCGGCTACACCTTC CASSTNRGFIGYTF
TRBJ2-3 few TRBV6-5 TRBD2 TGTGCCAGCAGTACTCCTAGCGGGAGCACAGATACGCAGTATTTT CASSTPSGSTDTQYF
TRBJ1-1 . TRBV30 . TGTGCCTGCGCCGGACAGATTAACACTGAAGCTTTCTTT CACAGQINTEAFF
TRBJ2-1 . TRBV6-5 TRBD2 TGTGCCAGCATTGGACTAGCGGGAGCTGAGCAGTTCTTC CASIGLAGAEQFF
TRBJ1-3 . TRBV5-1 . TGCGCCAGCAGCTTATCCGGCTCTGGAAACACCATATATTTT CASSLSGSGNTIYF
TRBJ2-5 . TRBV25-1 . TGTGCCAGCAGTGCCAACCGGGAACAAGAGACCCAGTACTTC CASSANREQETQYF
TRBJ1-1 . TRBV5-1 . TGCGCCAGCAGCTTGACAGGGCTCACTGAAGCTTTCTTT CASSLTGLTEAFF
TRBJ1-2 . TRBV7-3 . TGTGCCAGCAGCCCAACACTAGAGTTACACTATGGCTACACCTTC CASSPTLELHYGYTF
TRBJ2-2 . TRBV6-4 TRBD1 TGTGCCAGCAGTGACAAAGGGGACAGGGGGAATACTAGCGACACGAACACCGGGGAGCTGTTTTTT CASSDKGDRGNTSDTNTGELFF
TRBJ2-1 once TRBV5-1 TRBD2 TGCGCCAGCAGCGGTTTTAGCGGGGCCTACAATGAGCAGTTCTTC CASSGFSGAYNEQFF
TRBJ2-3 . TRBV5-8 TRBD2 TGTGCCAGCAGCTTGGCAGCGGGAGGGAGATATAAAACAGATACGCAGTATTTT CASSLAAGGRYKTDTQYF
TRBJ1-1 . TRBV27 . TGTGCCAGCAGTTTATCGGCCCCCCCGGACAAGAACACTGAAGCTTTCTTT CASSLSAPPDKNTEAFF
TRBJ1-2 . TRBV18 . TGTGCCAGCTCACCAGGGGACTCAGCTAACTATGGCTACACCTTC CASSPGDSANYGYTF
TRBJ2-1 . TRBV25-1 TRBD2 TGTGCCAGCAGTGAGGGGGGGAGGGCCGGTTGGGATGAGCAGTTCTTC CASSEGGRAGWDEQFF
TRBJ2-7 . TRBV2 . TGTGCCAGCAGTGGCTTACAGGCCACCTACGAGCAGTACTTC CASSGLQATYEQYF